Following are 18 T cell receptor beta chains from one sample sequenced in a study of blood T cell repertoires in COVID-19 (dated by TCRdb to the early 2020s). To prepare the library, the immunoSEQ multiplex PCR assay was applied. In TCRdb, the immuneACCESS table is reduced to in-frame sequences with V and J assigned. These tables do not hold every clone; where another copy was compared, an unresolved V gene accounts for under half, and the others remain unexplained. Counted in this sample were about 70,000 clones; roughly nine tenths of them appeared once. The ten largest clones take up 1.3% to 1.5% of the sample. Sequencing input: peripheral blood. These receptors were taken from a man aged 50-60 years with acute or convalescent COVID-19.

The chain carries TRBV4-2 and TRBJ2-3; TRBD1 is a possible D gene (5 bases). The ends were cut back, 1 base at V and 3 bases at J, with 11 bases in the middle. This CDR3 is 15 amino acids long. Germline lookup yields CDR1 LGHNA and CDR2 YNFKEQ. CDR3 protein: CASSQAQGQTDTQYF. DNA for the CDR3: TGTGCCAGCAGCCAAGCTCAGGGCCAGACAGATACGCAGTATTTT.

J is TRBJ2-3 and V is TRBV4-3, with 12 bases matching TRBD2. Trimming removed 0 bases from V and 5 bases from J; junction bases left unmatched: 12. From germline, CDR1 is LGHNA and CDR2 YSLEER. The length of the CDR3 is 19 residues. The DNA for the CDR3 is TGCGCCAGCAGCCAAGATGCGGGGCTAGCGGGGGGGCAGTTAGATACGCAGTATTTT. It encodes CASSQDAGLAGGQLDTQYF.

The count of this clone is one. The rearrangement joins TRBV7-2 to TRBJ1-2; tentatively, D is TRBD1 (5 bases). The CDR3 runs 15 residues. Trimming took off 5 bases at V and 5 bases at J, with 18 bases between the two ends. CDR1 and CDR2 from the germline V gene are SGHTA and FQGNSA. As DNA, the CDR3 is TGTGCCAGCAGCCAAGGCGGGGCCTTTCTATATGGCTACACCTTC. Amino acids: CASSQGGAFLYGYTF.

The chain recombines TRBV24-1 with TRBJ1-3; 11 nucleotides match TRBD1. The CDR3 is 16 residues long. V gave up 3 bases and J gave up 8 bases; unmatched junction bases: 8. Germline CDR1 and CDR2: KGHDR and SFDVKD. DNA for the CDR3: TGTGCCACCAGTGATGCGGGACAGGGGGACGGGTACACCATATATTTT. Encoded protein: CATSDAGQGDGYTIYF.

The chain couples TRBV27 to TRBJ1-6; tentative D call: TRBD1 (5 bases). Germline V CDR1 and CDR2: MNHEY, SMNVEV (reference sequence). The V end was cut by 1 base, the J end by 7 bases, with 17 bases between. The CDR3 has 17 amino acids. In DNA, the CDR3 is TGTGCCAGCAGTTTATTTTGGGGGGGAGCTAGAAATTCACCCCTCCACTTT. This translates into CASSLFWGGARNSPLHF.

The chain has TRBV7-3 and TRBJ2-3; 7 bases map to TRBD2. The CDR3 contains 16 residues. In germline, CDR1 is SGHTA, CDR2 FQGTGA. The ends lost 1 base at V and 1 base at J; junction bases unmatched: 5. The CDR3: CASSLIAGSGTDTQYF. CDR3 in DNA: TGTGCCAGCAGCTTAATAGCGGGCTCGGGCACAGATACGCAGTATTTT.

Written as DNA, the CDR3 is TGCGCCAGCAGCGGGAGACAGGATCACACTGAAGCTTTCTTT. It is translated as CASSGRQDHTEAFF. The chain combines TRBV5-1 with TRBJ1-1, with TRBD1 as a possible D gene (6 bases). V lost 4 bases and J 3 bases, leaving 13 bases between the germline ends. The CDR3 length is 14 residues. The V gene's germline CDR1 is SGHRS and CDR2 YFSETQ.

The genes are TRBV10-3 and TRBJ1-2; no firm D call. Trimming left V 9 bases short and J 7 bases short, with 12 bases between. Germline V gene data show CDR1 as ENHRY and CDR2 as SYGVKD. The CDR3 sequence is 11 residues long. The DNA of the CDR3 is TGTGCCATGGGTCCCGGGTCTGGCTACACCTTC. Translating gives CAMGPGSGYTF.

The chain is built from TRBV27 and TRBJ2-7, with TRBD1 matching 10 bases. With V trimmed by 5 bases and J by 4 bases, 8 bases remained unmatched. Germline lookup yields CDR1 MNHEY and CDR2 SMNVEV (reference sequence). The CDR3 is made up of 15 amino acids. The CDR3 spells CASSDDRGRGYEQYF. DNA of the CDR3: TGTGCCAGCAGTGACGACAGGGGGCGCGGGTACGAGCAGTACTTC.

The chain is built from TRBV28 and TRBJ2-2; possibly TRBD1 for D (6 bases). Deletions cut 8 bases from V and 5 bases from J, with 6 bases between. This CDR3 comprises 11 residues. Germline V gene lookup returns CDR1 MDHEN and CDR2 SYDVKM. DNA for the CDR3: TGTGCCAGCCAGGGGACCGGGGAGCTGTTTTTT. It specifies CASQGTGELFF. Supplemented by reference TRBV28 and TRBJ2-2, the full variable domain reads DVKVTQSSRYLVKRTGEKVFLECVQDMDHENMFWYRQDPGLGLRLIYFSYDVKMKEKGDIPEGYSVSREKKERFSLILESASTNQTSMYLCASQGTGELFFGEGSRLTVL.

The chain combines TRBV18 with TRBJ1-2; D is undetermined. Germline V gene lookup returns CDR1 KGHSH and CDR2 LQKENI. The ends were cut back, 2 bases at V and 3 bases at J, with 16 bases in the middle. The CDR3 extends over 16 amino acids. The CDR3 here is CASSPFQPPRDYGYTF. The CDR3 region has the DNA TGTGCCAGCTCACCATTCCAGCCCCCTCGGGACTATGGCTACACCTTC.

The genes are TRBV6-5 and TRBJ2-3; weak D call: TRBD1 (7 bases). Trimming pared 6 bases from V and 7 bases from J, leaving 17 bases between. CDR1 and CDR2 from the germline V gene are MNHEY and SVGAGI. The CDR3 is 14 residues long. This chain's CDR3 is CASRRDRDFHTQYF. DNA for the CDR3: TGTGCCAGCAGACGAGACAGGGACTTTCATACGCAGTATTTT.

The chain links TRBV4-1 to TRBJ1-1; D is possibly TRBD1 (6 bases). The CDR3 covers 15 residues. The germline V gene has CDR1 MGHRA and CDR2 YSYEKL. Trimming cost V 1 base and J 5 bases, with 14 bases left between them. The CDR3 spells CASSQVSQGLTEAFF. The CDR3 DNA follows: TGCGCCAGCAGCCAAGTATCACAGGGCTTGACTGAAGCTTTCTTT.

The chain links TRBV5-1 to TRBJ2-1; TRBD1 aligns across 9 bases. With V trimmed by 2 bases and J by 6 bases, 6 bases remained unmatched. This CDR3 spans 15 amino acids. The germline gives CDR1 SGHRS, CDR2 YFSETQ. CDR3 bases: TGCGCCAGCAGCTTCCCCGGACAGGGGTTCAATGAGCAGTTCTTC. It is translated as CASSFPGQGFNEQFF. Drawing the rest from reference TRBV5-1 and TRBJ2-1, the complete variable domain is KAGVTQTPRYLIKTRGQQVTLSCSPISGHRSVSWYQQTPGQGLQFLFEYFSETQRNKGNFPGRFSGRQFSNSRSEMNVSTLELGDSALYLCASSFPGQGFNEQFFGPGTRLTVL.

The chain carries TRBV11-2 and TRBJ2-2; 10 nucleotides match TRBD2. Unmatched junction bases numbered 1, after V lost 5 bases and J lost 1 base. This CDR3 is 15 amino acids long. CDR1 and CDR2 (germline): SGHAT, FQNNGV. This CDR3 reads CASSRLAGNTGELFF. CDR3 DNA sequence: TGTGCCAGCAGCCGACTAGCGGGGAACACCGGGGAGCTGTTTTTT.

This clone was detected once. The genes are TRBV3-1 (or the pseudogene TRBV3-2) and TRBJ2-5; TRBD2 matches at 15 bases. The CDR3 totals 17 residues. The J segment lost 3 bases and the V segment lost 1 base, leaving 3 bases of the junction unmatched. Germline assignment: CDR1 LGHDT and CDR2 YNNKEL (reference sequence). DNA of the CDR3: TGTGCCAGCAGCCAAGGGGGACTAGCGGGGGGAAAAGAGACCCAGTACTTC. It translates to CASSQGGLAGGKETQYF.

The rearrangement uses TRBV2 and TRBJ1-1, with D possibly TRBD1 on 5 matching bases. The CDR3 loop spans 12 amino acids. Germline V CDR1 and CDR2: SNHLY, FYNNEI. The ends were cut back, 5 bases at V and 8 bases at J, with 12 bases in the middle. Here the CDR3 reads CASSLTVLEAFF. The CDR3 nucleotides read TGTGCCAGCAGTTTGACAGTACTAGAAGCTTTCTTT.

This chain links TRBV6-5 with TRBJ1-2, with 8 bases identical to TRBD1. The CDR3 runs 15 residues. The ends lost 0 bases at V and 6 bases at J; junction bases unmatched: 6. Germline V gene data show CDR1 as MNHEY and CDR2 as SVGAGI. The CDR3 bases are TGTGCCAGCAGTTACTCGGCCAGGGGGCTTGATGGCTACACCTTC. As protein: CASSYSARGLDGYTF.